This T cell receptor (beta chain) derives from a study of control samples from healthy donors and cancer patients (dated by TCRdb to between 2020 and 2021). Receptors were amplified or captured by the immunoSEQ multiplex PCR assay. Imported from immuneACCESS, the table was reduced by TCRdb to in-frame sequences with V and J called. These copies leave out some clones; in studies compared against another copy, an unresolved V gene accounts for under half, and the cause of the remainder is not known. The sample table lists roughly 450,000 clones, around nine tenths of them with a count of one. The ten largest clones take up 5.5% to 8% of the sample. In the germline V gene, CDR1 corresponds to MNHNS and CDR2 to SASEGT. The CDR3 measures 18 amino acids from cysteine to phenylalanine. Just the 54-base CDR3 DNA is kept, in frame starting at base 1. V and J are truncated by 2 bases and 3 bases respectively, leaving an intervening sequence of 20 bases.

Worth noting for this clone: This clone's antigen is unknown. Base qualities are not provided; no much larger clone lies one nucleotide away.

The origin of this receptor is a man in his forties with head and neck cancer. The receptor chain draws on TRBV6-1 and TRBJ1-5; the D gene is possibly TRBD1, with 5 bases matching. The sequenced sample consisted of PBMCs. The DNA sequence reads TGTGCCAGCAGTGAACCCCGAAGCCTGGGAGGGGACAATCAGCCCCAGCATTTT. Its translation is CASSEPRSLGGDNQPQHF.